The clone carrying this TCR beta chain was counted only a few times. This record comes from a study of blood T cell repertoires in COVID-19. Germline V gene sequence: CDR1 KGHSH, CDR2 LQKENI. The V end lost 5 bases, the J end lost 6 bases, and 14 bases lay between the germline ends. The CDR3 length is 13 residues. The data were produced by immunoSEQ multiplex PCR, yet TCRdb's version contains in-frame clones alone and is incomplete. This table holds tens of thousands of clones, less than 95% found once. Sequences were obtained from peripheral blood. This sequence originates from a man over 45 with COVID-19, enrolled during active disease. The gene calls are TRBV18 and TRBJ2-7; tentative D call: TRBD1 (5 bases). The CDR3 here is CASSTKDRGEQYF. CDR3 DNA: TGTGCCAGCTCAACGAAGGATAGGGGCGAGCAGTACTTC.